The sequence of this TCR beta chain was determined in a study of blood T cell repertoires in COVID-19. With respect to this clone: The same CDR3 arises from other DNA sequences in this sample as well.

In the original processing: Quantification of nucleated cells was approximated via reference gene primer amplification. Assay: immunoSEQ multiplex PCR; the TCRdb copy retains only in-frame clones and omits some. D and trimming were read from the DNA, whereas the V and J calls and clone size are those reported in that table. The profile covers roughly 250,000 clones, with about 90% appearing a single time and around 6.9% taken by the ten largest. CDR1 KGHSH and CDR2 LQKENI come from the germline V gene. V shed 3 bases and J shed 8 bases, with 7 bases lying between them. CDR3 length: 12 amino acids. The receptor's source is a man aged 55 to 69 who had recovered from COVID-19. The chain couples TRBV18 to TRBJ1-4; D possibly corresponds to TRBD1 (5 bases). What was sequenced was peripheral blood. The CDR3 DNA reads TGTGCCAGCTCACCCCAGGGAGAAAAACTGTTTTTT. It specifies CASSPQGEKLFF.